Listed below are T cell receptor beta chains from one sample, sequenced in a study of CD8+ T cells in alopecia areata. The protocol was immunoSEQ multiplex PCR, while the TCRdb copy is restricted to in-frame clones and leaves out a portion. The table lists 110,000 or so clones, approximately 38% of them singletons. Source material: CD4+ T cells sorted from blood. Receptors were obtained from a human donor with alopecia areata. Each CDR3 is given with its conserved first and last residue. The order of the fields is D gene, V gene, clone size, J gene, CDR3 DNA, CDR3 protein. A D gene is named only where the DNA matches it firmly. Size tells how often a clone was seen (once, few, many) or the class of an expanded clone, and some rows leave it out.

d_gene: NA
v_gene: TRBV29-1
abundance: NA
j_gene: TRBJ2-5
CDR3nt: TGCAGCGTGGCGACAGCTACAGAGACCCAGTACTTC
CDR3aa: CSVATATETQYF

d_gene: NA
v_gene: TRBV29-1
abundance: NA
j_gene: TRBJ2-5
CDR3nt: TGCAGCGTTGGTCCCTCCCGAGGGACCCAGTACTTC
CDR3aa: CSVGPSRGTQYF

d_gene: NA
v_gene: TRBV25-1
abundance: few
j_gene: TRBJ2-5
CDR3nt: TGTGCCAGCAGTGGCCGGATAAGGGGAGGGGGAGAGACCCAGTACTTC
CDR3aa: CASSGRIRGGGETQYF

d_gene: NA
v_gene: TRBV28
abundance: NA
j_gene: TRBJ2-5
CDR3nt: TGTGCCAGCAGTTTGGCCGGGGCCCGGTCCCAGTACTTC
CDR3aa: CASSLAGARSQYF

d_gene: NA
v_gene: TRBV30
abundance: once
j_gene: TRBJ2-7
CDR3nt: TGTGCCTGGAGTGTACTAGGGAGATCCGAGCAGTACTTC
CDR3aa: CAWSVLGRSEQYF

d_gene: NA
v_gene: TRBV5-1
abundance: NA
j_gene: TRBJ2-3
CDR3nt: TGCGCCAGCAGCTTGAGCTCACGCAGCACAGATACGCAGTATTTT
CDR3aa: CASSLSSRSTDTQYF

d_gene: NA
v_gene: TRBV5-8
abundance: NA
j_gene: TRBJ2-5
CDR3nt: TGTGCCAGCAGCCCATGGGACACGGAAGAGACTCAGTACTTC
CDR3aa: CASSPWDTEETQYF

d_gene: NA
v_gene: TRBV29-1
abundance: NA
j_gene: TRBJ1-1
CDR3nt: TGCAGCGGGGTGGTGGATTCTGAAGCTTTCTTT
CDR3aa: CSGVVDSEAFF

d_gene: NA
v_gene: TRBV29-1
abundance: NA
j_gene: TRBJ2-7
CDR3nt: TGCAGCGTTGAATTAGGGGCAGGGGTTGGCGAGCAGTACTTC
CDR3aa: CSVELGAGVGEQYF

d_gene: TRBD1
v_gene: TRBV10-3
abundance: NA
j_gene: TRBJ2-5
CDR3nt: TGTGCCATCAGCCAGACAGGGGGAAAGACCCAGTACTTC
CDR3aa: CAISQTGGKTQYF

d_gene: TRBD1
v_gene: TRBV28
abundance: NA
j_gene: TRBJ2-5
CDR3nt: TGTGCCAGCAGTTTCGGACAGGGACGCGGGGAAGAGACCCAGTACTTC
CDR3aa: CASSFGQGRGEETQYF

d_gene: TRBD2
v_gene: TRBV14
abundance: few
j_gene: TRBJ2-7
CDR3nt: TGTGCCAGCAGCCAAGTGGGCCACGGGAGGACGTACTTC
CDR3aa: CASSQVGHGRTYF

d_gene: TRBD2
v_gene: TRBV5-1
abundance: NA
j_gene: TRBJ2-5
CDR3nt: TGCGCCAGCAGCTTACAAGCGGGGGGGAGCGAGACCCAGTACTTC
CDR3aa: CASSLQAGGSETQYF

d_gene: NA
v_gene: TRBV7-6
abundance: NA
j_gene: TRBJ2-1
CDR3nt: TGTGCCAGCAGCTTAGTGGTGTACAATGAGCAGTTCTTC
CDR3aa: CASSLVVYNEQFF

d_gene: TRBD1
v_gene: TRBV7-9
abundance: few
j_gene: TRBJ1-6
CDR3nt: TGTGCCAGCAGCACGTGGACAGGGGAGAATTCACCCCTCCACTTT
CDR3aa: CASSTWTGENSPLHF

d_gene: TRBD2
v_gene: TRBV5-6
abundance: NA
j_gene: TRBJ2-1
CDR3nt: TGTGCCAGCAGCATCCTAGCGGGAGCTCATGATGAGCAGTTCTTC
CDR3aa: CASSILAGAHDEQFF

d_gene: NA
v_gene: TRBV10-3
abundance: NA
j_gene: TRBJ2-7
CDR3nt: TGTGCCATCAGTGGACGGCAGGCACAGGATGTAAACGAGCAGTACTTC
CDR3aa: CAISGRQAQDVNEQYF

d_gene: NA
v_gene: TRBV29-1
abundance: few
j_gene: TRBJ2-2
CDR3nt: TGCAGCTCTTCGGGACACCCTCCGGGCGGGGAGCTGTTTTTT
CDR3aa: CSSSGHPPGGELFF

d_gene: TRBD1
v_gene: TRBV30
abundance: NA
j_gene: TRBJ2-3
CDR3nt: TGTGCCTGGAGTATCAGGGGGCGAACAGATACGCAGTATTTT
CDR3aa: CAWSIRGRTDTQYF

d_gene: TRBD1
v_gene: TRBV5-1
abundance: NA
j_gene: TRBJ1-3
CDR3nt: TGCGCCAGCAGCGAAGGACAGGGTGGAGGAAACACCATATATTTT
CDR3aa: CASSEGQGGGNTIYF

d_gene: TRBD1
v_gene: TRBV27
abundance: NA
j_gene: TRBJ1-4
CDR3nt: TGTGCCAGCAGTTTATCCGACAGGGAGAATGAAAAACTGTTTTTT
CDR3aa: CASSLSDRENEKLFF

d_gene: TRBD1
v_gene: TRBV27
abundance: few
j_gene: TRBJ2-7
CDR3nt: TGTGCCAGCTCTCAGCGAGGGGGCCCCTACGAGCAGTACTTC
CDR3aa: CASSQRGGPYEQYF

d_gene: NA
v_gene: TRBV5-1
abundance: NA
j_gene: TRBJ2-1
CDR3nt: TGCGCCAGCAGCTTGGACTCACTTCCCTACAATGAGCAGTTCTTC
CDR3aa: CASSLDSLPYNEQFF

d_gene: NA
v_gene: TRBV5-1
abundance: NA
j_gene: TRBJ1-1
CDR3nt: TGCGCCAGCAGCCTCGGACTGGACCTGGGGGACACTGAAGCTTTCTTT
CDR3aa: CASSLGLDLGDTEAFF

d_gene: NA
v_gene: TRBV29-1
abundance: NA
j_gene: TRBJ1-2
CDR3nt: TGCAGCGTCGTCGGGAACAGTCGTACCAACTATGGCTACACCTTC
CDR3aa: CSVVGNSRTNYGYTF

d_gene: TRBD1
v_gene: TRBV29-1
abundance: NA
j_gene: TRBJ2-7
CDR3nt: TGCAGCGGTCGACAGGGGAATATGGGCGAGCAGTACTTC
CDR3aa: CSGRQGNMGEQYF

d_gene: NA
v_gene: TRBV10-3
abundance: NA
j_gene: TRBJ1-2
CDR3nt: TGTGCCATCAATCCCACAGGGCTCCACGGCTACACCTTC
CDR3aa: CAINPTGLHGYTF

d_gene: NA
v_gene: TRBV28
abundance: NA
j_gene: TRBJ2-2
CDR3nt: TGTGCCAGCAGCCTTGGACCCCTCACGAACACCGGGGAGCTGTTTTTT
CDR3aa: CASSLGPLTNTGELFF

d_gene: NA
v_gene: TRBV7-9
abundance: NA
j_gene: TRBJ1-1
CDR3nt: TGTGCCAGCAGCACGAGCCGGGACACTGAAGCTTTCTTT
CDR3aa: CASSTSRDTEAFF

d_gene: NA
v_gene: TRBV28
abundance: NA
j_gene: TRBJ1-2
CDR3nt: TGTGCCAGCAGGAGAACAGGGATCGGTGGCTACACCTTC
CDR3aa: CASRRTGIGGYTF

d_gene: NA
v_gene: TRBV29-1
abundance: NA
j_gene: TRBJ1-1
CDR3nt: TGCAGCGTCGGACGCGGGGACACTGAAGCTTTCTTT
CDR3aa: CSVGRGDTEAFF

d_gene: NA
v_gene: TRBV29-1
abundance: few
j_gene: TRBJ1-1
CDR3nt: TGCAGCGTTGTATTCCCGTCCGGTAATACCTTTTTT
CDR3aa: CSVVFPSGNTFF

d_gene: NA
v_gene: TRBV29-1
abundance: NA
j_gene: TRBJ1-2
CDR3nt: TGCAGCGTTGTGGCCCAAAACTATGGCTACACCTTC
CDR3aa: CSVVAQNYGYTF

d_gene: NA
v_gene: TRBV29-1
abundance: NA
j_gene: TRBJ2-7
CDR3nt: TGCAGCGTTGCGGCAGGGGTGCACTACGAGCAGTACTTC
CDR3aa: CSVAAGVHYEQYF

d_gene: NA
v_gene: TRBV20-1
abundance: NA
j_gene: TRBJ1-1
CDR3nt: TGCAGTGCTAGGGACCCCCCAGGAGCTTTCTTT
CDR3aa: CSARDPPGAFF

d_gene: NA
v_gene: TRBV4-1
abundance: NA
j_gene: TRBJ2-2
CDR3nt: TGCGCCAGCAGCCAAGTGAACATGGGGTTGATCGGGGAGCTGTTTTTT
CDR3aa: CASSQVNMGLIGELFF

d_gene: NA
v_gene: TRBV9
abundance: few
j_gene: TRBJ2-3
CDR3nt: TGTGCCAGCAGCGCCGGGGGCACAGATACGCAGTATTTT
CDR3aa: CASSAGGTDTQYF

d_gene: NA
v_gene: TRBV5-4
abundance: few
j_gene: TRBJ2-3
CDR3nt: TGTGCCAGCAGCCCGGGTCGGGCGGGATCCTCCCAGGTTCCAGATACGCAGTATTTT
CDR3aa: CASSPGRAGSSQVPDTQYF

d_gene: NA
v_gene: TRBV7-2
abundance: few
j_gene: TRBJ2-3
CDR3nt: TGTGCCAGCAGACTTATGACAGATACGCAGTATTTT
CDR3aa: CASRLMTDTQYF

d_gene: TRBD1
v_gene: TRBV28
abundance: NA
j_gene: TRBJ1-2
CDR3nt: TGTGCCAGCGTCCCACAGGGGAACTATGGCTACACCTTC
CDR3aa: CASVPQGNYGYTF

d_gene: TRBD1
v_gene: TRBV29-1
abundance: NA
j_gene: TRBJ2-7
CDR3nt: TGCAGCGTTGACGGGACAGGGTTGAACGAGCAGTACTTC
CDR3aa: CSVDGTGLNEQYF

d_gene: TRBD2
v_gene: TRBV18
abundance: few
j_gene: TRBJ2-3
CDR3nt: TGTGCCAGCTCGGCCGGGACTAGCGGCCCCGATACGCAGTATTTT
CDR3aa: CASSAGTSGPDTQYF

d_gene: TRBD2
v_gene: TRBV5-6
abundance: few
j_gene: TRBJ2-7
CDR3nt: TGTGCCAGCAGCTTGGGGTACGGGGGGAGAGGCTACGAGCAGTACTTC
CDR3aa: CASSLGYGGRGYEQYF

d_gene: TRBD2
v_gene: TRBV5-6
abundance: NA
j_gene: TRBJ2-4
CDR3nt: TGTGCCAGCAGCTTAAGACTAGCGGGGAACATTCAGTACTTC
CDR3aa: CASSLRLAGNIQYF

d_gene: NA
v_gene: TRBV11-2
abundance: NA
j_gene: TRBJ2-7
CDR3nt: TGTGCCAGCACCCTCGGGGTGGGGGGAGGCTACGAGCAGTACTTC
CDR3aa: CASTLGVGGGYEQYF